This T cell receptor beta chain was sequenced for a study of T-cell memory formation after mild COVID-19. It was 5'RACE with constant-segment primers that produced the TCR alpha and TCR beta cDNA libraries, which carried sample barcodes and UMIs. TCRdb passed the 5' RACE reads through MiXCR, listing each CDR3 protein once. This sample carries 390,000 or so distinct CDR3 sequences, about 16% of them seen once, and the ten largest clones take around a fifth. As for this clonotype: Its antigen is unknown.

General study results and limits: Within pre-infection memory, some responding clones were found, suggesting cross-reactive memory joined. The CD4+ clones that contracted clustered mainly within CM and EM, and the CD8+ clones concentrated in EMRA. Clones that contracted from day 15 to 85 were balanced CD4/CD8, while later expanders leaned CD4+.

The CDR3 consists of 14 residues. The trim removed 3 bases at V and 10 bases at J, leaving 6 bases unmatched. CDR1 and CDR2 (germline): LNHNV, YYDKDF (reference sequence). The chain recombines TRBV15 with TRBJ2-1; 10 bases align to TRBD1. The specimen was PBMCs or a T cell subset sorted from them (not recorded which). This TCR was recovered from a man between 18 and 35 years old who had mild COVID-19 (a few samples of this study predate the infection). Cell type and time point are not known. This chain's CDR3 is CATSRGTGVVEQFF. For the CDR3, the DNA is TGTGCCACCAGCAGGGGGACAGGGGTTGTAGAGCAGTTCTTC.